Sequencing of this T cell receptor (beta chain) was carried out in a study of identical twins. Findings of the study overall: The more abundant beta clonotypes in cord blood had fewer insertions, and memory repertoires did not show this.

TCRdb re-derived calls from the 5' RACE reads in MiXCR, one entry per CDR3 protein. Of around 340,000 distinct CDR3 sequences listed, 10% to 15% are singletons. The ends were cut back, 10 bases at V and 5 bases at J, with 18 bases in the middle. Germline V gives CDR1 MNHEY, CDR2 SVGEGT. The CDR3 covers 13 residues. On this clonotype: Its antigen is not known.

In addition, the sample was reused for a study of yellow fever vaccine responses in identical twins.

The rearrangement links TRBV6-2 or TRBV6-3 to TRBJ2-7; perhaps TRBD2 as D (6 bases). The source material was CD8+ T cells sorted from blood. This clonotype was obtained from a woman between 18 and 29 years old in good health. The CDR3 DNA sequence: TGTGCCACTAGTCGTAGGGAGGCGGACGAGCAGTACTTC. Translation: CATSRREADEQYF.